This T cell receptor beta chain was sequenced during a study of blood T cell repertoires in COVID-19. Seattle cases were enrolled at active infection and followed longitudinally. Authors' data handling: Estimation of nucleated cell counts relied on the amplification of reference gene primers. Profiled with immunoSEQ multiplex PCR; TCRdb holds only in-frame clones, not every one. V and J calls plus clone size are reproduced from that table; the DNA served to infer D and trimming. Here the sample spans over 450,000 clones, approximately 91% being singletons. The germline CDR1 and CDR2 sequences are ENHRY and SYGVKD. Trimming cost V 3 bases and J 6 bases, with 18 bases left between them. The CDR3 contains 16 residues.

The TCR was taken from a woman aged 50 to 60 with COVID-19, enrolled during active disease. The genes are TRBV10-3 and TRBJ1-3, with D uncertain. The sequenced sample consisted of peripheral blood. The CDR3 sequence: CAISDVLGYGSNTIYF. The CDR3 DNA reads as TGTGCCATCAGTGATGTGCTCGGGTACGGCTCAAACACCATATATTTT.